The next 30 T cell receptor beta chains were all read from a single sample in a study of blood T cell repertoires in COVID-19. Only in-frame clones appear in the TCRdb table, and some are missing; sequencing was by immunoSEQ multiplex PCR. The sample includes 110,000 to 150,000 clones, approximately 84% seen only once; the top ten take roughly 8%. The sample comprised peripheral blood. Receptors originate from a human donor in a cohort sampled during active COVID-19.

This chain links TRBV3-1 (or the pseudogene TRBV3-2) with TRBJ2-3, with TRBD2 identical over 9 bases. The germline CDR1 and CDR2 sequences are LGHDT and YNNKEL (reference sequence). The CDR3 extends over 15 amino acids. The junction had 5 bases not matched to a gene; V was cut back by 3 bases and J by 4 bases. In DNA, the CDR3 is TGTGCCAGCAGCCAGATGGCGGGGGGGTCAGATACGCAGTATTTT. Its protein product is CASSQMAGGSDTQYF.

The chain recombines TRBV7-9 with TRBJ2-7, with TRBD2 as a possible D gene (6 bases). The V end lost 2 bases, the J end lost 2 bases, and 10 bases lay between the germline ends. The CDR3 sequence is 14 residues long. Germline V gives CDR1 SEHNR, CDR2 FQNEAQ (reference sequence). Here the CDR3 DNA reads TGTGCCAGCAGCTTACCCGGGACTCCCTACGAGCAGTACTTC. Protein sequence: CASSLPGTPYEQYF.

V usage is TRBV2 and J usage is TRBJ1-2; 7 bases line up with TRBD1. Trimming removed 4 bases from V and 7 bases from J; junction bases left unmatched: 9. CDR1 is SNHLY, CDR2 FYNNEI, per germline. This CDR3 spans 14 amino acids. For the CDR3, the DNA is TGTGCCAGCAGTGCCTCCGGGACAGTTATTGGCTACACCTTC. This gives the protein CASSASGTVIGYTF.

This clone was picked up one time. This chain connects TRBV2 to TRBJ1-2; D is unresolved. CDR3 length: 13 amino acids. Germline V CDR1 and CDR2: SNHLY, FYNNEI. The V and J ends lost 2 bases and 4 bases respectively, with 8 bases between them. The CDR3 DNA is TGTGCCAGCAGTGAAAACGGAGGCTATGGCTACACCTTC. Amino acids: CASSENGGYGYTF. Complete variable domain (other parts from reference TRBV2 and TRBJ1-2): EPEVTQTPSHQVTQMGQEVILRCVPISNHLYFYWYRQILGQKVEFLVSFYNNEISEKSEIFDDQFSVERPDGSNFTLKIRSTKLEDSAMYFCASSENGGYGYTFGSGTRLTVV.

This chain joins TRBV5-6 and TRBJ1-3; D uncertain. The CDR3 consists of 13 residues. Germline-derived CDR1 and CDR2 are SGHDT and YYEEEE. Trimming left V 1 base short and J 2 bases short, with 4 bases between. CDR3 loop: CASSLRAGNTIYF. CDR3 in DNA: TGTGCCAGCAGCTTGCGGGCTGGAAACACCATATATTTT.

The rearrangement uses TRBV14 and TRBJ2-1, with 13 bases that match TRBD2. The length of the CDR3 is 17 residues. CDR1 and CDR2 (germline): SGHDN, FVKESK. The V and J ends lost 5 bases and 1 base, in that order; junction bases with no gene match: 5. DNA of the CDR3: TGTGCCAGCAGCTCAGGACTAGCGGGGGTTTCCTACAATGAGCAGTTCTTC. Translated, it gives CASSSGLAGVSYNEQFF.

This clone was seen only a few times. This chain connects TRBV6-5 to TRBJ2-1; tentatively, D is TRBD2 (5 bases). The CDR3 runs to 13 residues. CDR1 and CDR2 from the germline V gene are MNHEY and SVGAGI. V lost 6 bases, J lost 7 bases, and 13 bases lay in between. For the CDR3, the DNA is TGTGCCAGCAGAAACCACGAGGGAAATGAGCAGTTCTTC. As protein: CASRNHEGNEQFF.

Note on this clone: A much larger clone is a single base away; this may be a read error. This sample also contains other DNA sequences that code for the same CDR3. The chain joins TRBV19 to TRBJ2-7; TRBD1 aligns across 8 bases. Unmatched junction bases numbered 3, after V lost 5 bases and J lost 0 bases. Per the germline V gene, CDR1 is LNHDA and CDR2 is SQIVND (reference sequence). This CDR3 has 14 residues. CDR3 in DNA: TGTGCCAGTAGTTCCGGGACAGGCTCCTACGAGCAGTACTTC. Translated: CASSSGTGSYEQYF.

The J gene is TRBJ1-1, the V gene TRBV6-5; the D is unclear. Between the trimmed V and J ends, which lost 7 bases and 0 bases, there was a span of 15 bases. Germline values: CDR1 MNHEY, CDR2 SVGAGI. The CDR3 length is 15 residues. The CDR3 DNA sequence: TGTGCCAGCACCGCCGTTTCGCGTCTGAACACTGAAGCTTTCTTT. Translating gives CASTAVSRLNTEAFF.

V usage is TRBV6-4 and J usage is TRBJ2-2, with 8 nucleotides matching TRBD1. V was pared by 2 bases and J by 5 bases, with 1 base of the junction left unmatched. The CDR3 is 14 residues long. CDR1 is MRHNA, CDR2 SNTAGT, per germline. CDR3: CASSDQGATGELFF. CDR3 nucleotides: TGTGCCAGCAGTGACCAGGGGGCGACCGGGGAGCTGTTTTTT.

V and J are TRBV11-1 and TRBJ2-5; tentatively, D is TRBD2 (6 bases). Germline V CDR1 and CDR2: SGHAT, FQDESV (reference sequence). V lost 5 bases, J lost 2 bases, and 15 bases lay in between. This CDR3 is built from 15 residues. CDR3 sequence reads: CASSKKAGLQETQYF. The CDR3 DNA reads TGTGCCAGCAGCAAAAAAGCGGGCCTACAAGAGACCCAGTACTTC.

The V call is TRBV4-1, the J call TRBJ1-5; 8 nucleotides match TRBD1. In germline, CDR1 is MGHRA, CDR2 YSYEKL. The ends lost 4 bases at V and 4 bases at J; junction bases unmatched: 9. This CDR3 comprises 16 residues. The chain's CDR3 is CASSLGPGQDNQPQHF. CDR3 DNA sequence: TGCGCCAGCAGCCTAGGACCGGGACAGGATAATCAGCCCCAGCATTTT.

The chain carries TRBV11-1 and TRBJ1-1; TRBD1 aligns across 7 bases. J was trimmed by 11 bases and V by 2 bases; bases with no gene match: 11. The CDR3 totals 14 residues. The germline gives CDR1 SGHAT, CDR2 FQDESV (reference sequence). The CDR3 DNA is TGTGCCAGCAGCTTACGATCGACAGGGAACATGGCTTTCTTT. It codes for CASSLRSTGNMAFF.

The chain uses TRBV15 and TRBJ1-3, with D hard to call. The CDR3 covers 16 residues. Trimming left V 0 bases short and J 0 bases short, with 9 bases between. CDR1 and CDR2 from the germline V gene are LNHNV and YYDKDF (reference sequence). Written as DNA, the CDR3 is TGTGCCACCAGCAGAGACCCGGGTCGCTCTGGAAACACCATATATTTT. This sequence encodes CATSRDPGRSGNTIYF.

The sample holds a few counts of this clone. The genes are TRBV7-9 and TRBJ2-2, with a weak D call TRBD2 (5 bases). The V end was cut by 1 base, the J end by 2 bases, with 8 bases between. Germline CDR1 reads SEHNR; CDR2 reads FQNEAQ (reference sequence). The CDR3 is 15 residues long. The CDR3 nucleotides are TGTGCCAGCAGCTTAGACGGGGAAAACACCGGGGAGCTGTTTTTT. Translation gives CASSLDGENTGELFF.

The rearrangement joins TRBV7-2 to TRBJ2-7, with 8 nucleotides matching TRBD2. There are 15 residues in the CDR3. From germline, CDR1 is SGHTA and CDR2 FQGNSA. Germline trimming cut 5 bases from V and 0 bases from J; bases unmatched to any gene: 6. For the CDR3, the DNA is TGTGCCAGCAGCCTCAACCTAGCGGGCTCCTACGAGCAGTACTTC. Its protein is CASSLNLAGSYEQYF.

The J gene is TRBJ2-3, the V gene TRBV18; D is possibly TRBD2 (6 bases). CDR3 length: 18 residues. Trimming removed 0 bases at V and 0 bases at J, with 16 bases between. The germline V gene encodes CDR1 KGHSH and CDR2 LQKENI. In DNA, the CDR3 is TGTGCCAGCTCACCACCTCAAAGCGGGCTTCCTAGCACAGATACGCAGTATTTT. Protein sequence: CASSPPQSGLPSTDTQYF.

The chain employs TRBV13 and TRBJ2-3; 10 positions agree with TRBD2. CDR3 size: 19 residues. Germline V gene data show CDR1 as PRHDT and CDR2 as FYEKMQ (reference sequence). J lost 0 bases, V lost 6 bases, and 15 bases had no gene match. CDR3 nucleotide sequence: TGTGCCAGCAGATTTAGGGTACTAGCGGGGACCGCTAGCACAGATACGCAGTATTTT. Its protein product is CASRFRVLAGTASTDTQYF.

The rearrangement links TRBV24-1 to TRBJ1-1; possibly TRBD1 for D (5 bases). V was clipped by 9 bases and J by 0 bases, with 10 bases between them. Germline CDR1 reads KGHDR; CDR2 reads SFDVKD. This CDR3 is 13 amino acids long. The CDR3 loop is CATARAVNTEAFF. CDR3 in DNA: TGTGCCACCGCCAGGGCGGTGAACACTGAAGCTTTCTTT.

V usage is TRBV7-2 and J usage is TRBJ2-3; 7 bases map to TRBD1. Per the germline V gene, CDR1 is SGHTA and CDR2 is FQGNSA. V was clipped by 2 bases and J by 1 base; unmatched bases: 3. The CDR3 contains 15 residues. The CDR3: CASSLLGTGTDTQYF. The CDR3 bases are TGTGCCAGCAGCTTATTAGGGACAGGCACAGATACGCAGTATTTT.

CDR3 nucleotides: TGTGCCATCAGTGAGTTACAGGGCGGCGAGACCCAGTACTTC. This gives the protein CAISELQGGETQYF. This rearrangement joins TRBV10-3 to TRBJ2-5; a possible D gene is TRBD1 (6 bases). V was cut by 1 base and J by 5 bases, with 11 bases left in between. The germline gives CDR1 ENHRY, CDR2 SYGVKD. This CDR3 region has 14 residues.

V gene TRBV3-1 (or the pseudogene TRBV3-2) combines with J gene TRBJ2-2; 8 nucleotides line up with TRBD1. Losses at the gene ends were 7 bases for V and 4 bases for J; bases not matched to a gene: 2. This CDR3 spans 13 amino acids. Germline V gene data show CDR1 as LGHDT and CDR2 as YNNKEL (reference sequence). Here the CDR3 reads CASTTGGTGELFF. DNA for the CDR3: TGTGCCAGCACCACAGGGGGCACCGGGGAGCTGTTTTTT.

This sequence joins TRBV14 and TRBJ1-5; a weak D match, TRBD1 (5 bases). Germline-derived CDR1 and CDR2 are SGHDN and FVKESK. V lost 4 bases and J 4 bases, leaving 8 bases between the germline ends. This CDR3 contains 13 residues. The CDR3 here is CASSPDTNQPQHF. The CDR3 nucleotides read TGTGCCAGCAGCCCGGACACGAATCAGCCCCAGCATTTT.

The chain is built from TRBV19 and TRBJ2-1; D may be TRBD1 (6 bases). CDR3 length: 14 amino acids. The germline V gene has CDR1 LNHDA and CDR2 SQIVND (reference sequence). The V end was cut by 3 bases, the J end by 6 bases, with 12 bases between. The CDR3 DNA follows: TGTGCCAGTAGTATCGGAGACAGGCGCAATGAGCAGTTCTTC. This translates into CASSIGDRRNEQFF.

The V gene is TRBV29-1, the J gene TRBJ2-3, with 11 nucleotides matching TRBD2. The CDR3 has 15 residues. After removal of 2 bases from V and 4 bases from J, the junction contained 5 bases not matched to a gene. CDR1 is SQVTM, CDR2 ANQGSEA, per germline. The CDR3 coding sequence is TGCAGCGTTGAACCTAGCGGGGGGCCTTCAGATACGCAGTATTTT. Translated: CSVEPSGGPSDTQYF.

A note on this clone: A junction boundary mismatches the germline segment, possibly from a read error. The rearrangement uses TRBV7-7 and TRBJ2-1, with D possibly TRBD1 on 6 matching bases. This CDR3 comprises 16 residues. Germline V gene lookup returns CDR1 SSHAT and CDR2 FNYEAQ (reference sequence). The CDR3 sequence: CASSLAAFRGYNEQFF. For the CDR3, the DNA is TGTGCTAGCAGCTTAGCCGCTTTCAGGGGATACAATGAGCAGTTCTTC.

The J gene is TRBJ1-6, the V gene TRBV18; D remains ambiguous. The CDR3 contains 14 residues. V lost 8 bases, J lost 8 bases, and 16 bases lay in between. Per the germline V gene, CDR1 is KGHSH and CDR2 is LQKENI. CDR3 DNA sequence: TGTGCCAGCGCCCCGGGGAGGGAGTATTCACCCCTCCACTTT. Residues: CASAPGREYSPLHF.

The chain has TRBV4-1 and TRBJ2-1; TRBD2 matches at 9 bases. The J segment lost 7 bases and the V segment lost 4 bases, leaving 11 bases of the junction unmatched. The germline V gene has CDR1 MGHRA and CDR2 YSYEKL. This CDR3 comprises 16 residues. The CDR3 spells CASSRGGSGGTNEQFF. DNA of the CDR3: TGCGCCAGCAGCCGCGGGGGGAGCGGGGGGACAAATGAGCAGTTCTTC.

The chain joins TRBV19 to TRBJ1-1; D not certain. The CDR3 is made up of 15 amino acids. The germline CDR1 and CDR2 sequences are LNHDA and SQIVND (reference sequence). Trimming cost V 3 bases and J 0 bases, with 11 bases left between them. Here the CDR3 reads CASSIRFGMNTEAFF. The CDR3 DNA reads as TGTGCCAGTAGTATTCGGTTCGGGATGAACACTGAAGCTTTCTTT.

This chain joins TRBV5-1 and TRBJ2-1; 11 bases are shared with TRBD2. The CDR3 contains 16 residues. The V segment lost 4 bases and the J segment 2 bases; nucleotides outside the gene matches: 5. In germline, CDR1 is SGHRS, CDR2 YFSETQ. The CDR3 reads CASSPRLAGPYNEQFF. CDR3 nucleotides: TGCGCCAGCAGCCCCAGACTAGCGGGACCCTACAATGAGCAGTTCTTC. The full variable domain, rest sourced from reference TRBV5-1 and TRBJ2-1, is KAGVTQTPRYLIKTRGQQVTLSCSPISGHRSVSWYQQTPGQGLQFLFEYFSETQRNKGNFPGRFSGRQFSNSRSEMNVSTLELGDSALYLCASSPRLAGPYNEQFFGPGTRLTVL.